These 13 T cell receptor beta chains were all obtained from the same sample, sequenced in a study of T cell responses to AZD1222 COVID-19 vaccine. Sequencing was performed with immunoSEQ multiplex PCR; in TCRdb, only in-frame clones are kept and a portion is missing. The top ten hold around 16% of the sample, which has around 61,000 clones, 70% to 90% seen once. The sequencing here drew on peripheral blood, taken on day 0 of AZD1222 vaccination. These receptors were taken from an adult in good health.

This clone was detected only once. This chain uses TRBV30 with TRBJ2-5, with unresolved D. Trimming stripped 0 bases from V and 5 bases from J, with 4 bases between. CDR3 length: 11 amino acids. Germline CDR1 and CDR2: GTSNPN and SVGIG (reference sequence). The CDR3 is CAWSVQETQYF. DNA of the CDR3: TGTGCCTGGAGTGTACAGGAGACCCAGTACTTC.

The chain combines TRBV27 with TRBJ2-5; TRBD1 might be the D (6 bases). The V gene's germline CDR1 is MNHEY and CDR2 SMNVEV (reference sequence). The CDR3 sequence is 14 residues long. The V and J ends lost 5 bases and 1 base respectively, with 11 bases between them. The CDR3 protein is CASSTTGFQETQYF. The CDR3 DNA is TGTGCCAGCAGTACCACAGGGTTCCAAGAGACCCAGTACTTC.

J is TRBJ1-5 and V is TRBV2; 7 nucleotides align to TRBD1. Germline loops: CDR1 SNHLY, CDR2 FYNNEI. V lost 5 bases and J lost 11; bases outside the gene matches: 21. This CDR3 contains 17 residues. This CDR3 is CASSRTTTGRGLSAQHF. DNA of the CDR3: TGTGCCAGCAGTCGAACCACGACAGGGAGGGGGTTATCGGCCCAGCATTTT.

The chain links TRBV4-1 to TRBJ2-7, with TRBD2 identical over 15 bases. CDR3 length: 17 residues. Germline CDR1 is MGHRA and CDR2 is YSYEKL. Trimming cost V 1 base and J 3 bases; bases outside gene matches: 4. The CDR3 DNA is TGCGCCAGCAGCCAAGCCGGGACTAGCGGGGGGTACTACGAGCAGTACTTC. It translates to CASSQAGTSGGYYEQYF.

The chain has TRBV27 and TRBJ1-1; D not resolved. V lost 4 bases, J lost 0 bases, and 12 bases lay in between. CDR1 MNHEY and CDR2 SMNVEV come from the germline V gene (reference sequence). The CDR3 runs 15 residues. The CDR3 region is CASSSPSAMNTEAFF. Written as DNA, the CDR3 is TGTGCCAGCAGTTCGCCTAGCGCGATGAACACTGAAGCTTTCTTT.

The chain combines TRBV7-9 with TRBJ2-1; D is perhaps TRBD1 (5 bases). The CDR3 spans 13 residues. The germline V gene has CDR1 SEHNR and CDR2 FQNEAQ (reference sequence). Trimming stripped 9 bases from V and 4 bases from J, with 13 bases between. The CDR3 loop is CASSNRQYNEQFF. As DNA, the CDR3 is TGTGCCAGTAGTAACAGGCAATACAATGAGCAGTTCTTC.

The V and J genes are TRBV19 and TRBJ1-2; 9 bases map to TRBD1. This CDR3 contains 16 residues. J was trimmed by 5 bases and V by 5 bases; bases with no gene match: 12. The germline CDR1 and CDR2 sequences are LNHDA and SQIVND (reference sequence). As DNA, the CDR3 is TGTGCCAGTAGTCCGGACAGGGGACAGCTGGGGTATGGCTACACCTTC. Its translation: CASSPDRGQLGYGYTF.

The gene calls are TRBV5-1 and TRBJ2-5; 13 bases map to TRBD2. CDR1 and CDR2 from the germline V gene are SGHRS and YFSETQ. The V and J ends lost 4 bases and 9 bases, in that order; junction bases with no gene match: 9. The length of the CDR3 is 15 residues. In nucleotides, the CDR3 is TGCGCCAGCAGCATAGGACTAGCGGGGGTACTTTCCCAGTACTTC. Its translation is CASSIGLAGVLSQYF.

This CDR3 reads CASSLGTGTSTDTQYF. The CDR3 nucleotides read TGCGCCAGCAGCTTGGGGACAGGGACTAGCACAGATACGCAGTATTTT. The chain uses TRBV5-1 and TRBJ2-3; 8 bases line up with TRBD1. CDR1 is SGHRS, CDR2 YFSETQ, per germline. The J segment lost 0 bases and the V segment lost 0 bases, leaving 3 bases of the junction unmatched. This CDR3 region has 16 residues.

The V and J genes are TRBV4-1 and TRBJ2-7; maybe TRBD1 (6 bases). Trimming shortened V by 0 bases and J by 3 bases, and 12 bases separated the two germline ends. Germline V gene data show CDR1 as MGHRA and CDR2 as YSYEKL. The CDR3 runs 15 residues. This chain's CDR3 is CASSQEDRRIYEQYF. DNA of the CDR3: TGCGCCAGCAGCCAAGAAGACAGGAGAATCTACGAGCAGTACTTC.

This sequence joins TRBV7-9 and TRBJ1-1, with D perhaps matching TRBD1 (6 bases). Germline values: CDR1 SEHNR, CDR2 FQNEAQ (reference sequence). This CDR3 is 14 amino acids long. With 1 base removed from V and 4 bases from J, the gap between germline ends came to 10 bases. This CDR3 is CASSLEGGGTEAFF. The DNA of the CDR3 is TGTGCCAGCAGCTTAGAGGGGGGCGGCACTGAAGCTTTCTTT.

The CDR3 DNA reads TGTGCCAGCAGCGTAGAGGTGGAGCCGAGGGGAAACACCATATATTTT. Amino acid sequence: CASSVEVEPRGNTIYF. V usage is TRBV9 and J usage is TRBJ1-3; no firm D call. The germline CDR1 and CDR2 sequences are SGDLS and YYNGEE. The CDR3 extends over 16 amino acids. V lost 0 bases, J lost 4 bases, and 14 bases lay in between.

This chain links TRBV7-3 with TRBJ2-1; 10 bases agree with TRBD1. Germline-derived CDR1 and CDR2 are SGHTA and FQGTGA. After removal of 5 bases from V and 7 bases from J, the junction contained 5 bases not matched to a gene. The CDR3 spans 14 residues. DNA of the CDR3: TGTGCCAGCAGCATCCGACAGGGGGCTAATGAGCAGTTCTTC. Translating it yields CASSIRQGANEQFF.